The clone carrying this T cell receptor beta chain was observed a handful of times. Its target is unknown. This specimen comes from a study of CD8 T cells in ankylosing spondylitis. Findings and caveats of the study: It was reported that disease-linked clones were significantly enriched in matched ankylosing spondylitis synovial fluid.

Quantitative 5'-RACE with molecular barcodes was used to make the TCR beta libraries. TCRdb reprocessed the 5' RACE reads via MiXCR and lists one record per CDR3 protein. Here the sample spans 200,000 to 250,000 distinct CDR3 sequences, approximately 12% being singletons. Sequenced sample: blood, either unsorted or a sorted T cell fraction (not recorded which). The TCR originated in a male donor with ankylosing spondylitis or in good health (not recorded which).

CDR3: CASTNQGAFTDTQYF. CDR3 DNA: TGTGCCAGCACAAACCAGGGGGCGTTCACAGATACGCAGTATTTT. The chain combines TRBV12-3 or TRBV12-4 with TRBJ2-3, with 8 bases identical to TRBD1. CDR3 length equals 15 residues. J gave up 2 bases and V 7 bases, and 8 bases lay outside the gene matches.